This entry lists 10 T cell receptor beta chains sequenced from one sample in a study of spatial heterogeneity in lung cancer. A single record per CDR3 protein comes from TCRdb applying MiXCR to the 5' RACE reads. The repertoire holds 40,000 or so distinct CDR3 sequences, with 6.5% to 9% as singletons. Time point of the sample: sample taken at primary tumor resection. Researchers sequenced whole RNA taken from tumor, nontumor lung or frozen PBMC without sorting. The sample here was PBMCs, taken at surgery. These receptors came from a male donor with early-stage non-small cell lung cancer.

This clonotype has ten or more counts. The chain joins TRBV11-2 to TRBJ1-2, with 8 positions matching TRBD1. The J segment lost 4 bases and the V segment lost 0 bases, leaving 4 bases of the junction unmatched. CDR3 size: 15 residues. Germline V CDR1 and CDR2: SGHAT, FQNNGV. Here the CDR3 reads CASSLDRDRTYGYTF. The CDR3 nucleotides read TGTGCCAGCAGCTTAGACCGGGACAGGACCTATGGCTACACCTTC.

This clonotype was counted many times. The chain joins TRBV3-1 to TRBJ2-7; 7 nucleotides line up with TRBD1. Germline V CDR1 and CDR2: LGHDT, YNNKEL (reference sequence). Germline trimming cut 7 bases from V and 4 bases from J; bases unmatched to any gene: 13. The CDR3 has 15 amino acids. The CDR3 DNA sequence: TGTGCCAGCAAGCCAATTTACAGGGGCGCTTACGAGCAGTACGTC. Its protein product is CASKPIYRGAYEQYV.

This clonotype was seen more than once but under ten times. This sequence joins TRBV7-2 and TRBJ2-5; 12 nucleotides agree with TRBD2. V was clipped by 6 bases and J by 2 bases; unmatched bases: 7. Germline CDR1 reads SGHTA; CDR2 reads FQGNSA. The CDR3 is made up of 16 amino acids. In DNA form, the CDR3 reads TGTGCCAGCAGGGAACGACTAGCGGGGGTGCAAGAGACCCAGTACTTC. It encodes CASRERLAGVQETQYF. Drawing the rest from reference TRBV7-2 and TRBJ2-5, the complete variable domain is GAGVSQSPSNKVTEKGKDVELRCDPISGHTALYWYRQSLGQGLEFLIYFQGNSAPDKSGLPSDRFSAERTGGSVSTLTIQRTQQEDSAVYLCASRERLAGVQETQYFGPGTRLLVL.

This chain uses TRBV19 with TRBJ2-5, with 10 bases matching TRBD2. With V trimmed by 7 bases and J by 7 bases, 12 bases remained unmatched. The CDR3 sequence is 15 residues long. CDR1 and CDR2 (germline): LNHDA, SQIVND (reference sequence). CDR3 coding DNA: TGTGCCAGTACGGACCAAAGCGGGAGGGCCGCGACCCAGTACTTC. Translated: CASTDQSGRAATQYF. The full variable domain, in which reference TRBV19 and TRBJ2-5 provide the parts outside the CDR3, is DGGITQSPKYLFRKEGQNVTLSCEQNLNHDAMYWYRQDPGQGLRLIYYSQIVNDFQKGDIAEGYSVSREKKESFPLTVTSAQKNPTAFYLCASTDQSGRAATQYFGPGTRLLVL.

The chain joins TRBV20-1 to TRBJ1-5; maybe TRBD1 (5 bases). The CDR3 spans 18 residues. The germline V gene has CDR1 DFQATT and CDR2 SNEGSKA (reference sequence). V lost 5 bases, J lost 0 bases, and 23 bases lay in between. The CDR3 nucleotides are TGCAGTGCTCTCCCTAAAACGACAGCTTCCTATAGCAATCAGCCCCAGCATTTT. This translates into CSALPKTTASYSNQPQHF.

The chain carries TRBV3-1 and TRBJ1-1; possible D gene TRBD1, 5 bases. Trimming removed 1 base from V and 4 bases from J, with 10 bases in between. CDR1 LGHDT and CDR2 YNNKEL come from the germline V gene (reference sequence). The CDR3 sequence is 14 residues long. CDR3 DNA sequence: TGTGCCAGCAGCCAAGGGCAGGGACTCACTGAAGCTTTCTTT. It yields the protein CASSQGQGLTEAFF.

This clonotype was recorded many times. The chain has TRBV30 and TRBJ2-3; D is perhaps TRBD2 (6 bases). This CDR3 spans 15 amino acids. From germline, CDR1 is GTSNPN and CDR2 SVGIG (reference sequence). Trimming stripped 1 base from V and 4 bases from J, with 15 bases between. This chain's CDR3 is CAWSDEGLSSDTQYF. The DNA of the CDR3 is TGTGCCTGGAGTGACGAGGGACTTTCCTCAGATACGCAGTATTTT.

This clonotype was picked up many times. The chain recombines TRBV7-8 with TRBJ2-1; no definite D call. Germline CDR1 and CDR2: SGHVS and FQNEAQ. The CDR3 covers 16 residues. The ends were cut back, 2 bases at V and 0 bases at J, with 11 bases in the middle. This chain's CDR3 is CASSLSGLSSYNEQFF. In DNA, the CDR3 is TGTGCCAGCAGCTTATCGGGCCTTAGCTCCTACAATGAGCAGTTCTTC.

This clonotype qualifies as medium-sized. This chain joins TRBV12-3 or TRBV12-4 and TRBJ2-7, with TRBD2 matching 10 bases. With 6 bases clipped from V and 5 bases from J, the junction kept 4 bases outside the gene matches. The CDR3 sequence is 13 residues long. CDR3 amino acids: CASRASGSNEQYV. CDR3 DNA: TGTGCCAGCAGGGCTAGCGGGAGTAACGAGCAGTACGTC.

CDR3 nucleotide sequence: TGTGCCAGCTCACCACCGTCCGGGACAGGGAATGCTGAAGCTTTCTTT. Translated, it gives CASSPPSGTGNAEAFF. The chain is built from TRBV18 and TRBJ1-1, with 9 bases identical to TRBD1. Germline CDR1 is KGHSH and CDR2 is LQKENI. CDR3 length: 16 amino acids. V was clipped by 0 bases and J by 6 bases; unmatched bases: 8.